This TCR beta chain was recovered during a study of shared clonotypes between healthy human individuals. The V end lost 1 base, the J end lost 2 bases, and 14 bases lay between the germline ends. This CDR3 is built from 15 residues. CDR1 GTSNPN and CDR2 SVGIG come from the germline V gene (reference sequence). Sorted-subset replicate PCRs used 150 to 200 ng of genomic DNA. This amount corresponded to tens of thousands of T cell genomes. Sequencing was performed with immunoSEQ multiplex PCR; in TCRdb, only in-frame clones are kept and a portion is missing. The sample yields approximately 2.1 million clones, over 90% seen once.

The chain carries TRBV30 and TRBJ1-2; D not resolved. This TCR was sampled from a man between 18 and 29 years old in good health. Some clones in this sample may be carry-over from other donors' samples. The sample consisted of naive CD4+ T cells from PBMCs. The subset was: CD45RA+ positively selected. The CDR3 sequence is CAWSDKSGRNYGYTF. DNA of the CDR3: TGTGCCTGGAGTGATAAAAGCGGCAGGAACTATGGCTACACCTTC.